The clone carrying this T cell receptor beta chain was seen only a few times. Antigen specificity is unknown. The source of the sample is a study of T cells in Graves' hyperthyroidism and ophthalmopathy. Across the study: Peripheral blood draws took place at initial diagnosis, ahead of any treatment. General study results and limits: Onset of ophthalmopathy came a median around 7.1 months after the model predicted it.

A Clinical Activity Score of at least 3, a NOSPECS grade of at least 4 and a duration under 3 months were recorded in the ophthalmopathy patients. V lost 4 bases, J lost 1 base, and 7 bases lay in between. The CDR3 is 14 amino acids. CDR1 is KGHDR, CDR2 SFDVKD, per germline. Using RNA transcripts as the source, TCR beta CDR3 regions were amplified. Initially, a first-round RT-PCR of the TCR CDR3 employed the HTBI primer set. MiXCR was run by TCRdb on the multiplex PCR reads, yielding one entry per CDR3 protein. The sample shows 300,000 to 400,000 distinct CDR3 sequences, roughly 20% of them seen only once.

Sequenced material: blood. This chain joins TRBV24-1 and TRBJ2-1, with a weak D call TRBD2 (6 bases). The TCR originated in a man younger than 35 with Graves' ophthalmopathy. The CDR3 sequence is CATSDGSSYNEQFF. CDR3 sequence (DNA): TGTGCCACCAGTGACGGGAGTTCCTACAATGAGCAGTTCTTC.